The entry that follows covers one T cell receptor beta chain sequence. The sample is drawn from a study of CDR3 diversity in severe acne. Trimming pared 5 bases from V and 0 bases from J, leaving 8 bases between. The CDR3 is 14 amino acids. Each CDR3 protein is one row after TCRdb ran MiXCR on the PCR reads. The table lists under 95,000 distinct CDR3 sequences, roughly half of them singletons. The gene calls are TRBV12-3 or TRBV12-4 and TRBJ1-5; D uncertain. The material sequenced was blood. The clonotype was recovered from a male donor in good health, serving as a control. The CDR3 bases are TGTGCCAGCAGTGCCCTTTATAGCAATCAGCCCCAGCATTTT. Residues: CASSALYSNQPQHF.